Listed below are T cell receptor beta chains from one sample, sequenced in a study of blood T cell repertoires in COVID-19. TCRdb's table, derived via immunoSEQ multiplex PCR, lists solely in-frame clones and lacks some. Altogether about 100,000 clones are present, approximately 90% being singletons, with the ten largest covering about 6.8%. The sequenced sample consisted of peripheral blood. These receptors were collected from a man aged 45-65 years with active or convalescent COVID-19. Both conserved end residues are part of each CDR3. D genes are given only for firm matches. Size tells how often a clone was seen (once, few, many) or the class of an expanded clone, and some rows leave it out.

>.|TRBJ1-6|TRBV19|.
TGTGCCAGTAGCTCCTTACAGGATTCACCCCTCCACTTT
CASSSLQDSPLHF
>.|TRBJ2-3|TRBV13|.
TGTGCCAGCAGCTTAAGGCTAGGCGCAGATACGCAGTATTTT
CASSLRLGADTQYF
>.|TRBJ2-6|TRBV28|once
TGTGCCAGCACCCTATCCTCTGGGGCCAACGTCCTGACTTTC
CASTLSSGANVLTF
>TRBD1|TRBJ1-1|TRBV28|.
TGTGCCAGCAGTTTTGCGGGACAGGGGGTATTTGGTGAAGCTTTCTTT
CASSFAGQGVFGEAFF
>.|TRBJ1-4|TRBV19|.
TGTGCCAGTAGCCCCGCGCGGGAAAAACTGTTTTTT
CASSPAREKLFF
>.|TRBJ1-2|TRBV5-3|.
TGTGCCAGAAGCTCCTTTTTCCGGAGGGTTAACTATGGCTACACCTTC
CARSSFFRRVNYGYTF
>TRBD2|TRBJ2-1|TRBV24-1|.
TGTGCCACCAGTGTCGGGCTAGCGGGTCACAATGAGCAGTTCTTC
CATSVGLAGHNEQFF
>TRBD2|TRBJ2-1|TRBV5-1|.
TGCGCCAGCAGCCCCCAATGGGAGGGTGAGCAGTTCTTC
CASSPQWEGEQFF
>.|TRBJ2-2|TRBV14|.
TGTGCCAGCAGCCTTTCCGGGACTCTGGGCCCCGGGGAGCTGTTTTTT
CASSLSGTLGPGELFF
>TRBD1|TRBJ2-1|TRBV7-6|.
TGTGCCAGCAGCCCCAGGACAGGCCAAGGCCTCAATGAGCAGTTCTTC
CASSPRTGQGLNEQFF
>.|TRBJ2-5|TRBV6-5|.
TGTGCCAGCAGTTCCTTCCAGCGAGAGACCCAGTACTTC
CASSSFQRETQYF
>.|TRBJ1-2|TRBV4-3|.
TGCGCCAGCAGCCAAGAGCGCAAAGCTAACTATGGCTACACCTTC
CASSQERKANYGYTF
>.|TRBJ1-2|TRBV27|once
TGTGCCAGCAGTTTTGCCAGGGGCTTCTATGGCTACACCTTC
CASSFARGFYGYTF
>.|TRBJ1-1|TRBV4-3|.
TGCGCCAGCAGATGGACAATGAACACTGAAGCTTTCTTT
CASRWTMNTEAFF
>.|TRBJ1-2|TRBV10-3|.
TGTGCCATCAGATGGACGCAGGGCGGCTATGGCTACACCTTC
CAIRWTQGGYGYTF
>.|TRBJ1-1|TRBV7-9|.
TGTGCCAGCAGCTCCGCGGGGGACCTGAACACTGAAGCTTTCTTT
CASSSAGDLNTEAFF
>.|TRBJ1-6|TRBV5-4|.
TGTGCCAGCAGCTTGGCCCCGAGCTCCTATAATTCACCCCTCCACTTT
CASSLAPSSYNSPLHF
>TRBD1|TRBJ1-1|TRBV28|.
TGTGCCAGCAGGATACAGGGGATGACTGAAGCTTTCTTT
CASRIQGMTEAFF
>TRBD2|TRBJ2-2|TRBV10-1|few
TGCGCCAGCAGAGGACTAGCGAACACCGGGGAGCTGTTTTTT
CASRGLANTGELFF
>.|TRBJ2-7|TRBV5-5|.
TGTGCCAGCAGCTTGTTCCCGGACTCAAACTCCTACGAGCAGTACTTC
CASSLFPDSNSYEQYF
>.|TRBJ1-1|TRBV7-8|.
TGTGCCAGCAGCTTAGCCGTCACACCCCATGAAGCTTTCTTT
CASSLAVTPHEAFF
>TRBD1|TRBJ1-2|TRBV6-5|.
TGTGCCAGCAGTCGTACCGGGACAGGGGCCGGCTACACCTTC
CASSRTGTGAGYTF
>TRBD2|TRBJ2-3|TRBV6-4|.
TGTGCCAGCAGTGACTCGGTGGGAGGGCCGGAAGATACGCAGTATTTT
CASSDSVGGPEDTQYF
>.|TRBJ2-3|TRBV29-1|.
TGCAGCGTTGAGGGAGAGAGCACAGATACGCAGTATTTT
CSVEGESTDTQYF
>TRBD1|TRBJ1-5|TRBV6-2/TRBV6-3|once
TGTGCCAGCAGTTACGAGGGACAGGGGATTGGTAATCAGCCCCAGCATTTT
CASSYEGQGIGNQPQHF
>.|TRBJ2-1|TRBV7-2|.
TGTGCCAGCAGCTTACAAGCGGGTAGCTCCTACAATGAGCAGTTCTTC
CASSLQAGSSYNEQFF
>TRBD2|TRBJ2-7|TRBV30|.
TGTGCCGTAGCGGGAGGTCCCTACGAGCAGTACTTC
CAVAGGPYEQYF
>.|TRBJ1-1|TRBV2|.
TGTGCCAGCAGTAAGACAGTCCTGAACACTGAAGCTTTCTTT
CASSKTVLNTEAFF
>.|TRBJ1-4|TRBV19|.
TGTGCCAGTAGCCGCGGGATATCCCCTAATGAAAAACTGTTTTTT
CASSRGISPNEKLFF
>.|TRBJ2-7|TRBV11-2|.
TGTGCCAGCAGCTTAGGCGGAGCATCGTGGGAGCAGTACTTC
CASSLGGASWEQYF
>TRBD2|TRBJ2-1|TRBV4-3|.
TGCGCCAGCAGCCCCTCGGGACTAGGGGTTTGGGAGCAGTTCTTC
CASSPSGLGVWEQFF
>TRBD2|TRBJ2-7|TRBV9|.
TGTGCCAGCAGCGTAGGACTAGCGGACTCCTACGAGCAGTACTTC
CASSVGLADSYEQYF
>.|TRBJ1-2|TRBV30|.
TGTGCCTGGAGTGGATTAGGGGCAGGGGAAGAAAATGGTGGCTACACCTTC
CAWSGLGAGEENGGYTF
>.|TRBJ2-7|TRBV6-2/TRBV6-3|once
TGTGCCAGCAGTTACCCTCATGCGGAGCAGTACTTC
CASSYPHAEQYF
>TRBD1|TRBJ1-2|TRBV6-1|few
TGTGCCAGCAGTGAAGGGGAGACAGGGGCCCAAGGCTATGGCTACACCTTC
CASSEGETGAQGYGYTF
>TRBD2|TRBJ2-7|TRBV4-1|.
TGCGCCAGCAGCCAAGCCCCCCTAGCGGGATCCTCCGAGCAGTACTTC
CASSQAPLAGSSEQYF
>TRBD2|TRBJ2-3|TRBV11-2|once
TGTGCCAGCAGCTTCGGACTAGCGGGAGCCGCAGATACGCAGTATTTT
CASSFGLAGAADTQYF
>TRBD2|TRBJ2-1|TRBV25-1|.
TGTGCCAGCCAACCCGGACTAGCGGGAGGGCCCGACAATGAGCAGTTCTTC
CASQPGLAGGPDNEQFF
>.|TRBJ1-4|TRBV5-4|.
TGTGCCAGCCGGCGGGGAGGCACTAATGAAAAACTGTTTTTT
CASRRGGTNEKLFF
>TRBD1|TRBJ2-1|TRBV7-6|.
TGTGCCAGCAGCTCCCGACAGGGGGCGAGGTACAATGAGCAGTTCTTC
CASSSRQGARYNEQFF
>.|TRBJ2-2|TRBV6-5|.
TGTGCCAGCAGTTACTCAGGAGGGAACACCGGGGAGCTGTTTTTT
CASSYSGGNTGELFF
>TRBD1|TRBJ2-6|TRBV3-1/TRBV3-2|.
TGTGCCAGCAGTCCGACAGGGGATGGGGCCAACGTCCTGACTTTC
CASSPTGDGANVLTF
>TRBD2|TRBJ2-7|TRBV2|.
TGTGCCAGCAGCGGCAGGCTAGCGGGATCATACGAGCAGTACTTC
CASSGRLAGSYEQYF
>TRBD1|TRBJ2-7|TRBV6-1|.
TGTGCCAGCAGTGAGACAGGGGAAGCCTACGAGCAGTACTTC
CASSETGEAYEQYF